This entry lists 27 T cell receptor beta chains sequenced from one sample in a study of cytomegalovirus exposure and HLA in healthy donors. With 60 Vbeta and 13 Jbeta primers, the PCR was carried out. Produced via immunoSEQ multiplex PCR; TCRdb's table is partial and in-frame only. The table includes approximately 140,000 clones, 70% to 85% detected once. Material: PBMCs. These receptors originate from a male donor in good health and CMV-seronegative.

This rearrangement joins TRBV7-9 to TRBJ2-7, with a possible D match to TRBD1 (6 bases). The CDR3 consists of 16 residues. From germline, CDR1 is SEHNR and CDR2 FQNEAQ (reference sequence). V dropped 3 bases and J dropped 0 bases, with 15 bases sitting between them. The chain's CDR3 is CASSLGLGASSYEQYF. The CDR3 DNA reads TGTGCCAGCAGCTTGGGTTTGGGGGCGAGCTCCTACGAGCAGTACTTC.

This chain uses TRBV6-4 with TRBJ1-5, with 8 bases matching TRBD1. Per the germline V gene, CDR1 is MRHNA and CDR2 is SNTAGT. Trimming at V came to 3 bases and at J to 3 bases, leaving 7 bases not matched to a gene. This CDR3 spans 16 amino acids. DNA for the CDR3: TGTGCCAGCAGTGAGGGCAGGGGGCATGACAATCAGCCCCAGCATTTT. This gives the protein CASSEGRGHDNQPQHF.

The sample holds one count of this clone. The chain joins TRBV10-2 to TRBJ2-1; D call uncertain. The germline V gene has CDR1 WSHSY and CDR2 SAAADI. V shed 4 bases and J shed 7 bases, with 5 bases lying between them. This CDR3 has 11 amino acids. CDR3 sequence reads: CASSAVNEQFF. Here the CDR3 DNA reads TGCGCCAGCAGTGCTGTTAATGAGCAGTTCTTC.

The rearrangement links TRBV9 to TRBJ2-1; 8 bases are shared with TRBD2. V was pared by 0 bases and J by 12 bases, with 11 bases of the junction left unmatched. Germline V gene lookup returns CDR1 SGDLS and CDR2 YYNGEE. The CDR3 sequence is 15 residues long. For the CDR3, the DNA is TGTGCCAGCAGCGTAGGACGGGGGGGCCGGTTGCGGCAGTTCTTC. Residues: CASSVGRGGRLRQFF. Combining the CDR3 with reference TRBV9 and TRBJ2-1 gives the whole variable domain DSGVTQTPKHLITATGQRVTLRCSPRSGDLSVYWYQQSLDQGLQFLIQYYNGEERAKGNILERFSAQQFPDLHSELNLSSLELGDSALYFCASSVGRGGRLRQFFGPGTRLTVL.

In its sample, this clone was seen once. The rearrangement links TRBV7-9 to TRBJ1-2; the D is unclear. In germline, CDR1 is SEHNR, CDR2 FQNEAQ (reference sequence). The CDR3 contains 13 residues. V lost 1 base and J 8 bases, leaving 11 bases between the germline ends. The CDR3 region has the DNA TGTGCCAGCAGCTTAGTGACCGACGGGGGCTACACCTTC. It translates to CASSLVTDGGYTF.

This sequence joins TRBV7-2 and TRBJ2-4; D is perhaps TRBD2 (6 bases). CDR1 is SGHTA, CDR2 FQGNSA, per germline. V lost 1 base and J lost 6, with 13 bases in between. This CDR3 comprises 15 residues. In DNA form, the CDR3 reads TGTGCCAGCAGCTTAGTTAGCTTCGGGGGAAACATTCAGTACTTC. It translates to CASSLVSFGGNIQYF.

This clone appeared a single time. V usage is TRBV27 and J usage is TRBJ2-5; 10 bases line up with TRBD2. The germline V gene encodes CDR1 MNHEY and CDR2 SMNVEV (reference sequence). J was trimmed by 1 base and V by 10 bases; bases with no gene match: 9. This CDR3 is 15 amino acids long. The CDR3 protein is CATSLAGASQETQYF. CDR3 in DNA: TGTGCCACCTCCCTAGCGGGAGCATCCCAAGAGACCCAGTACTTC.

The rearrangement uses TRBV7-3 and TRBJ2-7; D may be TRBD2 (6 bases). CDR3 length: 13 residues. Germline V gene sequence: CDR1 SGHTA, CDR2 FQGTGA. V gave up 3 bases and J gave up 3 bases, with 9 bases separating them. The DNA for the CDR3 is TGTGCCAGCAGCTTCGAGGGAGGCTACGAGCAGTACTTC. It codes for CASSFEGGYEQYF.

This rearrangement joins TRBV10-3 to TRBJ1-2; D remains unclear. CDR1 and CDR2 from the germline V gene are ENHRY and SYGVKD. The CDR3 sequence is 14 residues long. V was cut by 5 bases and J by 2 bases, with 12 bases left in between. Here the CDR3 reads CAISLGPGNYGYTF. The CDR3 bases are TGTGCCATCAGTCTCGGTCCGGGGAACTATGGCTACACCTTC.

The rearrangement uses TRBV2 and TRBJ2-7, with 11 bases fitting TRBD1. V shed 5 bases, J shed 7 bases, and the junction held 7 bases outside the gene matches. Germline V gene sequence: CDR1 SNHLY, CDR2 FYNNEI. This CDR3 has 14 amino acids. CDR3 nucleotides: TGTGCCAGCAGTCGGGACAGGGGGTCAGGGGAGCAGTACTTC. The encoded protein is CASSRDRGSGEQYF.

V gene TRBV6-5 combines with J gene TRBJ2-1; the match to TRBD2 covers 10 bases. The CDR3 runs 12 residues. V shed 8 bases, J shed 5 bases, and the junction held 0 bases outside the gene matches. Looked up from germline, CDR1 is MNHEY and CDR2 is SVGAGI. The CDR3: CASGLADNEQFF. The CDR3 DNA sequence: TGTGCCAGCGGACTAGCGGACAATGAGCAGTTCTTC.

This chain links TRBV7-2 with TRBJ2-3; D is unclear. Between the trimmed V and J ends, which lost 3 bases and 5 bases, there was a span of 6 bases. CDR1 is SGHTA, CDR2 FQGNSA, per germline. This CDR3 has 12 residues. Written as DNA, the CDR3 is TGTGCCAGCAGCTTCTACGAAGATACGCAGTATTTT. As protein: CASSFYEDTQYF.

This sequence joins TRBV6-6 and TRBJ2-7; TRBD1 agrees at 10 bases. Germline loops: CDR1 MNHNY, CDR2 SVGAGI (reference sequence). With 7 bases clipped from V and 7 bases from J, the junction kept 4 bases outside the gene matches. This CDR3 region has 12 residues. The CDR3 reads CASMGQGLEQYF. CDR3 nucleotide sequence: TGTGCCAGCATGGGACAGGGGCTAGAGCAGTACTTC.

This clone showed up just a few times. The chain carries TRBV5-1 and TRBJ2-2, with D possibly being TRBD1 (6 bases). This CDR3 has 17 residues. The V gene lost 4 bases and the J gene lost 6 bases, with 22 bases spanning the gap. Germline CDR1 and CDR2: SGHRS and YFSETQ. The chain's CDR3 is CASSPLLGRGAAGELFF. The DNA for the CDR3 is TGCGCCAGCAGCCCACTTTTAGGCAGGGGAGCCGCCGGGGAGCTGTTTTTT.

In its sample, this clone was seen a few times. The chain recombines TRBV27 with TRBJ2-2; D is perhaps TRBD1 (5 bases). Trimming shortened V by 3 bases and J by 9 bases, and 11 bases separated the two germline ends. CDR3 length: 13 residues. Germline V gene lookup returns CDR1 MNHEY and CDR2 SMNVEV (reference sequence). CDR3 protein: CASSFPGARELFF. CDR3 nucleotides: TGTGCCAGCAGTTTCCCTGGGGCCCGGGAGCTGTTTTTT.

The V gene is TRBV30, the J gene TRBJ1-5, with TRBD1 matching 7 bases. This CDR3 is 14 amino acids long. The germline V gene encodes CDR1 GTSNPN and CDR2 SVGIG (reference sequence). V gave up 1 base and J gave up 6 bases; unmatched junction bases: 6. This chain's CDR3 is CAWSEDRVFQPQHF. In DNA form, the CDR3 reads TGTGCCTGGAGTGAAGACAGGGTTTTTCAGCCCCAGCATTTT.

The V gene is TRBV15, the J gene TRBJ2-1; TRBD2 matches at 7 bases. V trimming: 5 bases; J trimming: 0 bases; junction bases outside the gene matches: 10. The V gene's germline CDR1 is LNHNV and CDR2 YYDKDF (reference sequence). The CDR3 spans 17 residues. CDR3 residues: CATSGWWRERSYNEQFF. The DNA of the CDR3 is TGTGCCACCAGCGGGTGGTGGCGGGAGCGCTCCTACAATGAGCAGTTCTTC.

This clone appeared once. A junction end diverges from the germline sequence, so it may reflect a read error. V is TRBV5-1 and J is TRBJ1-4; D is undetermined. The germline CDR1 and CDR2 sequences are SGHRS and YFSETQ. This CDR3 is 17 amino acids long. The CDR3 reads CANSATPSSSTNEKLFF. As DNA, the CDR3 is TGCGCCAACAGCGCAACACCCTCCTCTTCAACTAATGAAAAACTGTTTTTT.

The chain couples TRBV27 to TRBJ2-7, with 8 bases identical to TRBD2. Germline loops: CDR1 MNHEY, CDR2 SMNVEV (reference sequence). After removal of 3 bases from V and 4 bases from J, the junction contained 8 bases not matched to a gene. The CDR3 runs to 15 residues. The CDR3 bases are TGTGCCAGCAGTTTCCGGGGGGGACAACTATACGAGCAGTACTTC. This gives the protein CASSFRGGQLYEQYF.

The chain links TRBV5-4 to TRBJ2-1, with 7 bases aligning to TRBD2. V trimming: 0 bases; J trimming: 5 bases; junction bases outside the gene matches: 5. The germline CDR1 and CDR2 sequences are SGHNT and YYREEE (reference sequence). This CDR3 contains 15 residues. CDR3 DNA sequence: TGTGCCAGCAGCTTGGGGCGGGAGACACACAATGAGCAGTTCTTC. It is translated as CASSLGRETHNEQFF. Using reference TRBV5-4 and TRBJ2-1 for the parts outside the CDR3, the full variable domain is ETGVTQSPTHLIKTRGQQVTLRCSSQSGHNTVSWYQQALGQGPQFIFQYYREEENGRGNFPPRFSGLQFPNYSSELNVNALELDDSALYLCASSLGRETHNEQFFGPGTRLTVL.

V and J are TRBV5-8 and TRBJ1-1, with D maybe TRBD1 (5 bases). V was pared by 4 bases and J by 5 bases, with 24 bases between. Looked up from germline, CDR1 is SGHTS and CDR2 is YDEGEE. The CDR3 sequence is 17 residues long. CDR3 amino acids: CASSITGWVLTRTEAFF. The CDR3 DNA follows: TGTGCCAGCAGCATTACAGGATGGGTGTTAACCCGTACTGAAGCTTTCTTT. The entire variable domain, with the rest obtained from reference TRBV5-8 and TRBJ1-1, is as follows: EAGVTQSPTHLIKTRGQQATLRCSPISGHTSVYWYQQALGLGLQFLLWYDEGEERNRGNFPPRFSGRQFPNYSSELNVNALELEDSALYLCASSITGWVLTRTEAFFGQGTRLTVV.

The chain is built from TRBV15 and TRBJ2-7, with D perhaps matching TRBD2 (5 bases). The V end lost 1 base, the J end lost 1 base, and 17 bases lay between the germline ends. Germline V gives CDR1 LNHNV, CDR2 YYDKDF (reference sequence). The CDR3 consists of 17 residues. CDR3 sequence (DNA): TGTGCCACCAGCAGAGGCCCCGCTAGGACTGGGTCCTACGAGCAGTACTTC. It specifies CATSRGPARTGSYEQYF.

The rearrangement uses TRBV5-1 and TRBJ2-1; D is unresolved. The germline gives CDR1 SGHRS, CDR2 YFSETQ. Trimming removed 0 bases at V and 0 bases at J, with 10 bases between. The CDR3 length is 16 residues. CDR3 loop: CASSLDSLASYNEQFF. The DNA of the CDR3 is TGCGCCAGCAGCTTGGACAGCCTCGCCTCCTACAATGAGCAGTTCTTC.

V usage is TRBV15 and J usage is TRBJ2-7; TRBD2 aligns across 11 bases. This CDR3 is built from 19 residues. V shed 7 bases, J shed 2 bases, and the junction held 19 bases outside the gene matches. CDR1 and CDR2 (germline): LNHNV, YYDKDF (reference sequence). CDR3 loop: CATKPGAVGLAGLTYEQYF. The CDR3, as DNA: TGTGCCACCAAACCGGGAGCCGTAGGACTAGCGGGCCTAACCTACGAGCAGTACTTC.

The chain uses TRBV7-2 and TRBJ1-2; the match to TRBD1 covers 10 bases. Germline-derived CDR1 and CDR2 are SGHTA and FQGNSA. Trimming cost V 5 bases and J 1 base; bases outside gene matches: 4. The CDR3 is 15 residues long. CDR3 nucleotides: TGTGCCAGCAGCACGAGGACAGGGGGTAACTATGGCTACACCTTC. As protein: CASSTRTGGNYGYTF.

The CDR3 nucleotides are TGTGCCAGCAGTTTAAACAGGGGCGGCTATGGCTACACCTTC. It codes for CASSLNRGGYGYTF. The rearrangement links TRBV27 to TRBJ1-2; 7 bases agree with TRBD1. The J segment lost 4 bases and the V segment lost 2 bases, leaving 4 bases of the junction unmatched. In germline, CDR1 is MNHEY, CDR2 SMNVEV (reference sequence). The CDR3 is made up of 14 amino acids.

The chain carries TRBV19 and TRBJ2-2; D possibly corresponds to TRBD1 (5 bases). Per germline, CDR1 LNHDA and CDR2 SQIVND (reference sequence). Deletions cut 3 bases from V and 3 bases from J, with 11 bases between. CDR3 length: 15 amino acids. DNA of the CDR3: TGTGCCAGTAGTATTAGGGGATTCGACACCGGGGAGCTGTTTTTT. This sequence encodes CASSIRGFDTGELFF.